This T cell receptor beta chain was obtained from a study of blood T cell repertoires in COVID-19. Turning to the study itself: The United States, Italy and Spain were the sources of the acute and convalescent COVID-19 samples. T cells, B-cell-depleted T cells, or PBMCs supplied cDNA or gDNA.

Germline CDR1 is SGHRS and CDR2 is YFSETQ. This CDR3 is 13 amino acids long. Trimming took off 4 bases at V and 3 bases at J, with 10 bases between the two ends. The assay was immunoSEQ multiplex PCR, and TCRdb's table has in-frame clones only and misses some. The table lists about 190,000 clones, about 79% of them singletons. The genes are TRBV5-1 and TRBJ2-5; possible D gene TRBD1, 6 bases. This clonotype was sampled from a woman aged 65 to 85 with acute or convalescent COVID-19. Sequenced sample: peripheral blood. Written as DNA, the CDR3 is TGCGCCAGCAGCCAGGGGCCCGAAGAGACCCAGTACTTC. This encodes CASSQGPEETQYF.